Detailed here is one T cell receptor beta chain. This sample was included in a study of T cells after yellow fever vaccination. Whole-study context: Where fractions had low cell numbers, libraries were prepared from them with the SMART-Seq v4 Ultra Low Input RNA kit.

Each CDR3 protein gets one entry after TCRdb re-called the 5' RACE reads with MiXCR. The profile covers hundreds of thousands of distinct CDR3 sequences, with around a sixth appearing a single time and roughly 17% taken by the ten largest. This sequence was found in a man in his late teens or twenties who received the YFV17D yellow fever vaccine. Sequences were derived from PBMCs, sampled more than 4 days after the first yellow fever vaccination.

The CDR3 sequence is CASSQEPRGNTEAFF. For the CDR3, the DNA is TGTGCCAGCAGCCAAGAGCCAAGGGGGAACACTGAAGCTTTCTTT. The genes are TRBV3-1 and TRBJ1-1; perhaps TRBD1 as D (5 bases). The CDR3 covers 15 residues. The V end lost 0 bases, the J end lost 1 base, and 9 bases lay between the germline ends. From germline, CDR1 is LGHDT and CDR2 YNNKEL (reference sequence). Using reference TRBV3-1 and TRBJ1-1 for the parts outside the CDR3, the full variable domain is DTAVSQTPKYLVTQMGNDKSIKCEQNLGHDTMYWYKQDSKKFLKIMFSYNNKELIINETVPNRFSPKSPDKAHLNLHINSLELGDSAVYFCASSQEPRGNTEAFFGQGTRLTVV.